The 13 T cell receptor beta chains below all came from one sample that was sequenced in a study of spatial heterogeneity in lung cancer. These TCRs are of unknown antigen specificity. Whole-study findings and limits: Tumor mutation counts were tracked by expanded intratumoral alpha and beta TCR counts.

TCRdb ran MiXCR on the 5' RACE reads and lists one entry per CDR3 protein. Among about 6,800 distinct CDR3 sequences listed, 14% were seen once. Sample time point: sample taken at primary tumor resection. The input for sequencing was lung tumor tissue, taken at surgery. These TCRs come from a female donor with early-stage non-small cell lung cancer.

By proportion, this clonotype is medium-sized. A library made for alpha chains picked up this beta chain off target, so its size means little. The chain employs TRBV6-1 and TRBJ1-5; 7 bases align to TRBD1. This CDR3 region has 16 residues. The germline V gene has CDR1 MNHNS and CDR2 SASEGT. V shed 6 bases and J 3 bases; nucleotides not matched to a gene: 11. In nucleotides, the CDR3 is TGTGCCAGCAGGAGGGGGCAGGTTTCCACCAATCAGCCCCAGCATTTT. Protein sequence: CASRRGQVSTNQPQHF.

This clonotype was seen at least ten times. In a library made to pick up alpha chains, this beta chain is a stray read with a size that means little. The chain couples TRBV7-9 to TRBJ1-6; perhaps TRBD1 as D (5 bases). This CDR3 is 15 amino acids long. Germline-derived CDR1 and CDR2 are SEHNR and FQNEAQ (reference sequence). V lost 3 bases and J lost 4, with 10 bases in between. CDR3 nucleotides: TGTGCCAGCAGCTTGCCGGGACGTTATAATTCACCCCTCCACTTT. As protein: CASSLPGRYNSPLHF.

This clonotype was detected many times. This beta chain was picked up by a library intended for alpha chains and is off target, so its count carries little meaning. The chain combines TRBV27 with TRBJ2-7; TRBD1 is a possible D gene (5 bases). The germline V gene encodes CDR1 MNHEY and CDR2 SMNVEV (reference sequence). The V end lost 8 bases, the J end lost 0 bases, and 17 bases lay between the germline ends. This CDR3 is 15 amino acids long. The CDR3 sequence is CASSSTGLSSYEQYF. The CDR3 DNA reads TGTGCCAGCTCCTCTACAGGCCTGAGCTCCTACGAGCAGTACTTC.

This clonotype was seen ten or more times. For a library built for alpha chains, this beta chain is a stray read; little rests on its size. The rearrangement uses TRBV7-2 and TRBJ2-1; tentatively, D is TRBD1 (7 bases). The CDR3 sequence is 15 residues long. Germline CDR1 SGHTA, CDR2 FQGNSA. V was clipped by 0 bases and J by 12 bases, with 18 bases between them. CDR3 residues: CASSLARDSAGSQFF. CDR3 DNA sequence: TGTGCCAGCAGCTTAGCGCGGGACAGTGCGGGGTCGCAGTTCTTC. Full variable domain (outside the CDR3, taken from reference TRBV7-2 and TRBJ2-1): GAGVSQSPSNKVTEKGKDVELRCDPISGHTALYWYRQSLGQGLEFLIYFQGNSAPDKSGLPSDRFSAERTGGSVSTLTIQRTQQEDSAVYLCASSLARDSAGSQFFGPGTRLTVL.

This clonotype was found many times. The library was designed around alpha chains, so this beta chain is a stray read whose abundance carries little weight. The chain carries TRBV6-2 or TRBV6-3 and TRBJ1-1; D gene ambiguous. Trimming removed 7 bases at V and 1 base at J, with 10 bases between. The CDR3 length is 13 residues. Germline V lookup: CDR1 MNHEY, CDR2 SVGEGT. Written as DNA, the CDR3 is TGTGCCAGCATCGTCGCCGGGAACACTGAAGCTTTCTTT. It yields the protein CASIVAGNTEAFF.

This clonotype ranks as medium-sized (0.01 to 0.1%). With the library built for alpha chains, this beta chain is off target and its frequency is not meaningful. The rearrangement joins TRBV6-1 to TRBJ2-7, with 9 nucleotides matching TRBD1. Germline CDR1 and CDR2: MNHNS and SASEGT. The trim removed 10 bases at V and 7 bases at J, leaving 14 bases unmatched. This CDR3 region has 14 residues. The CDR3 loop is CATRETGGTGEQYF. The CDR3 nucleotides are TGTGCCACCCGAGAGACAGGGGGAACAGGGGAGCAGTACTTC.

This clonotype was counted at least ten times. This beta chain appears as a stray read in a library generated for alpha chains; its size is not informative. CDR3 loop: CASSSSPNSPLHF. DNA of the CDR3: TGTGCCAGCAGCTCATCCCCCAATTCACCCCTCCACTTT. The chain combines TRBV7-2 with TRBJ1-6; D remains ambiguous. Trimming took off 4 bases at V and 7 bases at J, with 8 bases between the two ends. The CDR3 is 13 residues long. Germline loops: CDR1 SGHTA, CDR2 FQGNSA.

This clonotype was detected many times. Found in a library prepared for alpha chains, this beta chain is an off-target read, and its abundance has little meaning. The rearrangement uses TRBV11-2 and TRBJ1-2; the D is unclear. The ends were cut back, 2 bases at V and 4 bases at J, with 26 bases in the middle. Looked up from germline, CDR1 is SGHAT and CDR2 is FQNNGV. This CDR3 is 19 amino acids long. In nucleotides, the CDR3 is TGTGCCAGCAGCTTAAGTTATCGGGCCGGACCTAATTTTGCCTATGGCTACACCTTC. Protein sequence: CASSLSYRAGPNFAYGYTF.

This clonotype is judged medium-sized. Found in a library prepared for alpha chains, this beta chain is an off-target read, and its abundance has little meaning. This chain connects TRBV20-1 to TRBJ1-1; D gene unclear. CDR3 length equals 13 residues. The germline V gene has CDR1 DFQATT and CDR2 SNEGSKA (reference sequence). The V end was cut by 2 bases, the J end by 1 base, with 8 bases between. The CDR3 DNA is TGCAGTGCTAGACAGGACGGGAACACTGAAGCTTTCTTT. It yields the protein CSARQDGNTEAFF.

This clonotype qualifies as large. This beta chain slipped into a library made for alpha chains as a stray read, so its size is not meaningful. J is TRBJ1-5 and V is TRBV9; D remains unclear. The CDR3 is 15 amino acids. The V gene's germline CDR1 is SGDLS and CDR2 YYNGEE. V lost 4 bases and J lost 0, with 11 bases in between. CDR3 in amino acids: CASSPGAHSNQPQHF. The CDR3 DNA sequence: TGTGCCAGCAGCCCTGGAGCCCATAGCAATCAGCCCCAGCATTTT.

This clonotype is large (0.1 to 1%) in the sample. This beta chain is a stray sequence in a library constructed for alpha chains; its clone size is not meaningful. The J gene is TRBJ2-2, the V gene TRBV5-1; D remains unclear. CDR1 and CDR2 (germline): SGHRS, YFSETQ. V gave up 1 base and J gave up 2 bases, with 0 bases separating them. The CDR3 runs 12 residues. The CDR3 reads CASSLNTGELFF. The CDR3 DNA reads TGCGCCAGCAGCTTGAACACCGGGGAGCTGTTTTTT.

In its sample, this clonotype is medium-sized. With the library built for alpha chains, this beta chain is off target and its frequency is not meaningful. The CDR3 here is CASSNPKRGLAGAHEQYF. CDR3 sequence (DNA): TGTGCCAGCAGCAACCCCAAGCGAGGACTAGCGGGGGCGCACGAGCAGTACTTC. The chain is built from TRBV28 and TRBJ2-7, with 13 bases fitting TRBD2. The CDR3 runs 18 residues. With V trimmed by 6 bases and J by 5 bases, 16 bases remained unmatched. Looked up from germline, CDR1 is MDHEN and CDR2 is SYDVKM.

Ten or more counts support this clonotype. The library was built for alpha chains, so this beta chain is an off-target read and its size means little. This chain uses TRBV15 with TRBJ2-7; D ambiguous. There are 13 residues in the CDR3. The germline V gene has CDR1 LNHNV and CDR2 YYDKDF (reference sequence). The V and J ends lost 4 bases and 5 bases respectively, with 12 bases between them. CDR3 loop: CATSKVGVHEQYF. The CDR3 coding sequence is TGTGCCACCAGCAAGGTTGGGGTCCACGAGCAGTACTTC.